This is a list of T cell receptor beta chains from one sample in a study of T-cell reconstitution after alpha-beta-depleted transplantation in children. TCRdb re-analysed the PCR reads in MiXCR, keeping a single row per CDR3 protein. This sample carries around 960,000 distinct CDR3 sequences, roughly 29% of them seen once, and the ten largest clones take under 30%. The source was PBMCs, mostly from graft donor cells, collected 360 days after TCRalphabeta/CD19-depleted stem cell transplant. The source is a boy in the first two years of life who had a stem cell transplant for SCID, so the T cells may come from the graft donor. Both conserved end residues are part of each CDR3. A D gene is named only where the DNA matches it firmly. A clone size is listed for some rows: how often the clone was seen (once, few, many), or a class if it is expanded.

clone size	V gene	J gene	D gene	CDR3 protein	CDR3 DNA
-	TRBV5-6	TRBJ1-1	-	CASRLGMTLNTEAFF	TGTGCCAGCAGACTGGGTATGACTCTTAACACTGAAGCTTTCTTT
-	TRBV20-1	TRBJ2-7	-	CSARDSPAGDLRSYEQYF	TGCAGTGCTAGAGATTCCCCTGCAGGGGACCTACGATCCTACGAGCAGTACTTC
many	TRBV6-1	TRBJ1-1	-	CASIPGNTEAFF	TGTGCCAGCATTCCAGGGAACACTGAAGCTTTCTTT
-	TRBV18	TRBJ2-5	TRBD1	CASSPGQGRMETQYF	TGTGCCAGCTCACCAGGACAGGGGCGTATGGAGACCCAGTACTTC
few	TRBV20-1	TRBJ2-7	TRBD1	CSGIQGGSYEQYF	TGCAGTGGTATACAGGGGGGAAGCTACGAGCAGTACTTC
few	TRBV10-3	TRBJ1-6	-	CAIRRVQNSPLHF	TGTGCCATCAGAAGGGTGCAAAATTCACCCCTCCACTTT
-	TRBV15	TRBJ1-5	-	CATSRDLRVSNQPQHF	TGTGCCACCAGCAGAGATTTGAGGGTGAGCAATCAGCCCCAGCATTTT
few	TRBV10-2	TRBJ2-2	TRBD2	CASRAERLAGTNTGELFF	TGCGCCAGCAGAGCCGAGAGATTAGCGGGAACGAACACCGGGGAGCTGTTTTTT
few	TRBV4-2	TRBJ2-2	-	CASSQEFGELFF	TGTGCCAGCAGCCAAGAGTTCGGGGAGCTGTTTTTT
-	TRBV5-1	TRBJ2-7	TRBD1	CASSLPSGTVDYEQYF	TGCGCCAGCAGCTTACCTTCCGGGACAGTTGACTACGAGCAGTACTTC
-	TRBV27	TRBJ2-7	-	CASSWRGSEWYEQYF	TGTGCCAGCAGTTGGAGGGGGTCGGAATGGTACGAGCAGTACTTC
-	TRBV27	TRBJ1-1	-	CASSLFPTGEAFF	TGTGCCAGCAGTTTATTCCCCACAGGCGAAGCTTTCTTT
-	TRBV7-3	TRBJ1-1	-	CASSFLTGTEAFF	TGTGCCAGCAGCTTCCTGACGGGAACTGAAGCTTTCTTT
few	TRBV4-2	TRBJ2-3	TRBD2	CASSFTSGGDTQYF	TGTGCCAGCAGCTTTACTAGCGGGGGAGATACGCAGTATTTT
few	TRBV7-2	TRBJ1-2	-	CASSLRTANPNYGYTF	TGTGCCAGCAGCTTACGGACAGCTAACCCTAACTATGGCTACACCTTC
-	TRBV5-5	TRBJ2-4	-	CASSLLGAAKNIQYF	TGTGCCAGCAGCTTGTTAGGGGCAGCCAAAAACATTCAGTACTTC
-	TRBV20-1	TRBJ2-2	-	CSARGIRNPTGELFF	TGCAGTGCTAGAGGTATCCGGAACCCTACCGGGGAGCTGTTTTTT
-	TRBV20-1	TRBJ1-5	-	CSAHTVDQPQHF	TGCAGTGCACACACGGTGGATCAGCCCCAGCATTTT